The 18 T cell receptor beta chains presented below share a single source sample, sequenced in a study of metastatic and nonmetastatic thyroid tumors. TCRdb re-called clones via MiXCR from the PCR reads. The sample contains roughly 20,000 clones, just over 35% of which appear only once. All patients reached thyroid surgery having received no treatment beforehand. The specimen was tumor tissue. All receptors come from a female donor with papillary thyroid cancer or a benign thyroid nodule (not recorded which). Some clones in this sample may be carry-over from other donors' samples.

In its sample, this clone was seen a few times. The chain has TRBV6-2 or TRBV6-3 and TRBJ2-5; possible D gene TRBD2, 6 bases. Germline loops: CDR1 MNHEY, CDR2 SVGEGT. With 6 bases removed from V and 4 bases from J, the gap between germline ends came to 18 bases. The CDR3 has 15 amino acids. The CDR3 sequence is CASSRTSGVGETQYF. The CDR3, as DNA: TGTGCCAGCAGCAGAACCTCGGGAGTCGGAGAGACCCAGTACTTC.

This clone has more than one count but fewer than ten. This rearrangement joins TRBV19 to TRBJ1-5, with 9 bases fitting TRBD1. V gave up 5 bases and J gave up 4 bases; unmatched junction bases: 3. The CDR3 is 14 residues long. Germline V gives CDR1 LNHDA, CDR2 SQIVND (reference sequence). This CDR3 reads CASSQTGGNQPQHF. In nucleotides, the CDR3 is TGTGCCAGTAGTCAGACAGGGGGTAATCAGCCCCAGCATTTT.

The chain has TRBV7-3 and TRBJ2-7, with D possibly being TRBD2 (6 bases). Trimming shortened V by 5 bases and J by 2 bases, and 16 bases separated the two germline ends. Germline CDR1 and CDR2: SGHTA and FQGTGA. The CDR3 has 15 amino acids. The CDR3 DNA sequence: TGTGCCAGCAGCCCGGGGGTGGGAGGTACCTACGAGCAGTACTTC. The encoded protein is CASSPGVGGTYEQYF. Full variable domain (remainder filled in from reference TRBV7-3 and TRBJ2-7): GAGVSQTPSNKVTEKGKYVELRCDPISGHTALYWYRQSLGQGPEFLIYFQGTGAADDSGLPNDRFFAVRPEGSVSTLKIQRTERGDSAVYLCASSPGVGGTYEQYFGPGTRLTVT.

The V gene is TRBV12-3 or TRBV12-4, the J gene TRBJ2-1; D gene uncertain. Trimming shortened V by 2 bases and J by 4 bases, and 15 bases separated the two germline ends. The CDR3 has 16 amino acids. CDR3 loop: CASSLFFVRRYNEQFF. The CDR3 DNA sequence: TGTGCCAGCAGTTTATTCTTTGTTCGCAGGTACAATGAGCAGTTCTTC.

The V and J genes are TRBV28 and TRBJ2-7, with D hard to call. Germline V gene lookup returns CDR1 MDHEN and CDR2 SYDVKM. The CDR3 loop spans 13 amino acids. V was cut by 4 bases and J by 3 bases, with 10 bases left in between. Written as DNA, the CDR3 is TGTGCCAGCAGTTCGGGCAGCTACTACGAGCAGTACTTC. It codes for CASSSGSYYEQYF.

This clone was picked up a small number of times. The V and J genes are TRBV27 and TRBJ1-2, with TRBD1 matching 8 bases. There are 17 residues in the CDR3. J lost 8 bases, V lost 5 bases, and 19 bases had no gene match. Germline V gene sequence: CDR1 MNHEY, CDR2 SMNVEV (reference sequence). The CDR3 coding sequence is TGTGCCAGCAGTCCGCTCACAGGACAGGGAAAATCAGGGGGCTACACCTTC. Translated, it gives CASSPLTGQGKSGGYTF.

V is TRBV27 and J is TRBJ1-2, with D perhaps TRBD1 (6 bases). Looked up from germline, CDR1 is MNHEY and CDR2 is SMNVEV (reference sequence). The CDR3 contains 16 residues. V was pared by 0 bases and J by 2 bases, with 13 bases between. The CDR3 nucleotides are TGTGCCAGCAGTTTATCGTATAGGGGGGGGAACTATGGCTACACCTTC. Translated: CASSLSYRGGNYGYTF.

A few counts support this clone. J is TRBJ2-7 and V is TRBV27, with D perhaps given as TRBD1 or TRBD2 (5 bases each). Trimming stripped 5 bases from V and 5 bases from J, with 10 bases between. This CDR3 is built from 12 residues. CDR1 is MNHEY, CDR2 SMNVEV, per germline (reference sequence). The CDR3 spells CASSTRDDEQYF. DNA for the CDR3: TGTGCCAGCAGTACCCGGGACGACGAGCAGTACTTC.

This clone has just a few counts. The chain combines TRBV2 with TRBJ2-7; 9 bases agree with TRBD1. This CDR3 region has 14 residues. Germline assignment: CDR1 SNHLY and CDR2 FYNNEI. J gave up 0 bases and V 8 bases, and 5 bases lay outside the gene matches. CDR3 coding DNA: TGTGCCAGCGAAGGGACAGGGAGCTCCTACGAGCAGTACTTC. This encodes CASEGTGSSYEQYF. The entire variable domain, with the rest obtained from reference TRBV2 and TRBJ2-7, is as follows: EPEVTQTPSHQVTQMGQEVILRCVPISNHLYFYWYRQILGQKVEFLVSFYNNEISEKSEIFDDQFSVERPDGSNFTLKIRSTKLEDSAMYFCASEGTGSSYEQYFGPGTRLTVT.

The V gene is TRBV6-2 or TRBV6-3, the J gene TRBJ1-2, with D possibly TRBD1 on 5 matching bases. V shed 7 bases and J shed 1 base, with 25 bases lying between them. This CDR3 comprises 18 residues. Germline CDR1 is MNHEY and CDR2 is SVGEGT. The CDR3, as DNA: TGTGCCAGCATCGGAGTCATAACCAGGACGGGGGATAACTATGGCTACACCTTC. Its protein product is CASIGVITRTGDNYGYTF.

V gene TRBV11-2 combines with J gene TRBJ2-1; possible D gene TRBD2, 6 bases. Germline CDR1 is SGHAT and CDR2 is FQNNGV. The CDR3 is 13 amino acids. Trimming pared 5 bases from V and 6 bases from J, leaving 11 bases between. The CDR3 nucleotides read TGTGCCAGCAGCGGACCGCGGGGCAATGAGCAGTTCTTC. As protein: CASSGPRGNEQFF.

The sample holds a few counts of this clone. The chain couples TRBV12-3 or TRBV12-4 to TRBJ1-1; D unclear. Trimming removed 5 bases from V and 5 bases from J, with 15 bases in between. The CDR3 is 14 amino acids. This CDR3 reads CASSRTSGGTEAFF. The DNA of the CDR3 is TGTGCCAGCAGTCGAACCTCAGGTGGAACTGAAGCTTTCTTT.

This clone was counted only a few times. The rearrangement links TRBV20-1 to TRBJ2-7; TRBD2 is a possible D gene (6 bases). The CDR3 has 15 residues. Germline values: CDR1 DFQATT, CDR2 SNEGSKA (reference sequence). Trimming stripped 6 bases from V and 7 bases from J, with 25 bases between. The CDR3 region is CSAKQSRGWDGEQYF. In DNA form, the CDR3 reads TGCAGTGCCAAACAGTCGCGGGGCTGGGACGGGGAGCAGTACTTC.

This rearrangement joins TRBV2 to TRBJ1-5, with 7 bases fitting TRBD1. The CDR3 loop spans 17 amino acids. J was trimmed by 0 bases and V by 4 bases; bases with no gene match: 9. CDR1 is SNHLY, CDR2 FYNNEI, per germline. In DNA form, the CDR3 reads TGTGCCAGCAGTGGGGATATTGGACAGGTTAGCAATCAGCCCCAGCATTTT. Its translation: CASSGDIGQVSNQPQHF.

The chain joins TRBV28 to TRBJ2-7; maybe TRBD2 (5 bases). Germline values: CDR1 MDHEN, CDR2 SYDVKM. The length of the CDR3 is 17 residues. V dropped 2 bases and J dropped 2 bases, with 19 bases sitting between them. The CDR3 spells CASSLRAVIARTYEQYF. CDR3 bases: TGTGCCAGCAGTTTACGGGCCGTAATAGCGCGGACCTACGAGCAGTACTTC.

This clone was picked up a small number of times. The chain employs TRBV6-1 and TRBJ2-2; 9 positions agree with TRBD1. V was clipped by 6 bases and J by 5 bases; unmatched bases: 13. The CDR3 is 17 residues long. Germline CDR1 and CDR2: MNHNS and SASEGT. The CDR3 spells CASRKQGARGRTGELFF. The DNA of the CDR3 is TGTGCCAGCAGAAAACAGGGGGCGAGAGGGAGAACCGGGGAGCTGTTTTTT.

This chain uses TRBV20-1 with TRBJ2-6; D could derive from TRBD1 or TRBD2 (6 bases each). The V gene lost 5 bases and the J gene lost 0 bases, with 8 bases spanning the gap. CDR3 size: 14 residues. Germline lookup yields CDR1 DFQATT and CDR2 SNEGSKA (reference sequence). Here the CDR3 DNA reads TGCAGTGCTCGGGGGCTCTCTGGGGCCAACGTCCTGACTTTC. As protein: CSARGLSGANVLTF.

The CDR3 nucleotides read TGCGCCAGCAGCCGCCAGGGACAGAACACCGGGGAGCTGTTTTTT. Its protein product is CASSRQGQNTGELFF. The chain uses TRBV4-1 and TRBJ2-2, with a possible D match to TRBD1 (6 bases). The CDR3 contains 15 residues. Trimming cost V 4 bases and J 1 base, with 10 bases left between them. Per the germline V gene, CDR1 is MGHRA and CDR2 is YSYEKL.